What follows are 9 T cell receptor beta chains derived from one specimen sequenced in a study of blood T cells in healthy people across ages. Combining a sample-barcoded 5' primer with a J-beta primer mix, a second PCR ran for about 7 to 12 cycles. TCRdb re-called the 5' RACE reads with MiXCR, one entry per CDR3 protein. The sample consists of some 1.8 million distinct CDR3 sequences, around 40% of them appearing once. Material: blood. These receptors were taken from a human donor in good health.

This clonotype was picked up a small number of times. The J gene is TRBJ1-5, the V gene TRBV6-6, with a weak D call TRBD1 (5 bases). Germline assignment: CDR1 MNHNY and CDR2 SVGAGI (reference sequence). The CDR3 has 15 residues. With 8 bases removed from V and 6 bases from J, the gap between germline ends came to 20 bases. The CDR3 bases are TGTGCCAGCTCACCGGGGCAGGGTGGTAGTCAGCCCCAGCATTTT. Translating it yields CASSPGQGGSQPQHF.

The chain's CDR3 is CSVEDRELLDTQYF. The CDR3, as DNA: TGCAGCGTTGAAGACAGGGAGCTTCTAGATACGCAGTATTTT. The chain couples TRBV29-1 to TRBJ2-3; D is tentatively TRBD1 or TRBD2 (5 bases each). This CDR3 contains 14 residues. The V gene's germline CDR1 is SQVTM and CDR2 ANQGSEA. Trimming took off 0 bases at V and 5 bases at J, with 12 bases between the two ends.

The chain employs TRBV4-3 and TRBJ2-3; D is possibly TRBD2 (6 bases). V was cut by 4 bases and J by 7 bases, with 12 bases left in between. CDR3 length: 13 residues. Germline CDR1 and CDR2: LGHNA and YSLEER. The CDR3 is CASSLRDFNTQYF. Written as DNA, the CDR3 is TGCGCCAGCAGCCTCCGGGACTTCAATACGCAGTATTTT.

The V call is TRBV5-5, the J call TRBJ1-1; 10 nucleotides align to TRBD1. Per germline, CDR1 SGHKS and CDR2 YYEKEE (reference sequence). Germline trimming cut 1 base from V and 6 bases from J; bases unmatched to any gene: 6. The CDR3 spans 15 residues. The CDR3 DNA reads TGTGCCAGCAGCTTGAGGACAGGGGGGACAGCTGAAGCTTTCTTT. Residues: CASSLRTGGTAEAFF.

This chain connects TRBV4-1 to TRBJ1-2; D is uncertain. Germline V gene sequence: CDR1 MGHRA, CDR2 YSYEKL. The CDR3 totals 15 residues. V shed 2 bases and J shed 5 bases, with 15 bases lying between them. CDR3 protein: CASSQPRKLPYGYTF. CDR3 nucleotide sequence: TGCGCCAGCAGCCAACCCAGGAAATTACCGTATGGCTACACCTTC.

The chain carries TRBV6-1 and TRBJ2-4; perhaps TRBD1 as D (6 bases). Germline V gene sequence: CDR1 MNHNS, CDR2 SASEGT. CDR3 length: 16 amino acids. The V and J ends lost 7 bases and 5 bases respectively, with 21 bases between them. The DNA of the CDR3 is TGTGCCAGCATTTCGGACAGCTTAGGGCATCAAAACATTCAGTACTTC. Its protein product is CASISDSLGHQNIQYF.

This clonotype has just a few counts. The J gene is TRBJ2-4, the V gene TRBV7-4; D may be TRBD1 (5 bases). This CDR3 is 12 amino acids long. Germline values: CDR1 SGHVT, CDR2 SQSDAQ. With 6 bases removed from V and 9 bases from J, the gap between germline ends came to 12 bases. CDR3 residues: CASSHSQGIQYF. The CDR3 region has the DNA TGTGCCAGCAGTCATTCGCAGGGCATTCAGTACTTC. The whole variable domain, remainder taken from reference TRBV7-4 and TRBJ2-4, is GAGVSQSPRYKVAKRGRDVALRCDSISGHVTLYWYRQTLGQGSEVLTYSQSDAQRDKSGRPSGRFSAERPERSVSTLKIQRTEQGDSAVYLCASSHSQGIQYFGAGTRLSVL.

This clonotype was observed many times. The V and J genes are TRBV4-3 and TRBJ2-4; D is uncertain. The germline V gene encodes CDR1 LGHNA and CDR2 YSLEER. V was trimmed by 0 bases and J by 1 base, leaving 10 bases between them. The CDR3 contains 16 residues. DNA for the CDR3: TGCGCCAGCAGCCAAGATACCGTGCGGGCCAAAAACATTCAGTACTTC. It encodes CASSQDTVRAKNIQYF.

The chain couples TRBV9 to TRBJ2-7, with D perhaps TRBD2 (5 bases). V shed 0 bases and J shed 7 bases, with 14 bases lying between them. This CDR3 has 14 residues. The V gene's germline CDR1 is SGDLS and CDR2 YYNGEE. The CDR3 DNA is TGTGCCAGCAGCGTAGCCAGCGGCTACAATGAGCAGTACTTC. It codes for CASSVASGYNEQYF.